This T cell receptor (beta chain) emerged from a study of T cells in Graves' hyperthyroidism and ophthalmopathy. As to this clonotype: Its antigen is currently unknown.

Researchers took RNA transcripts and amplified the TCR beta CDR3 regions from them. Using the HTBI primer set, a first-round RT-PCR was run on the TCR CDR3. MiXCR, applied by TCRdb to the multiplex PCR reads, yields one record per CDR3 protein. The sample lists 550,000 to 700,000 distinct CDR3 sequences, around 45% occurring once. Exclusion of a patient resulted from uncontrolled infection, other autoimmune disease, pregnancy or lactation. Orbital computed tomography and thyroid ultrasound, together with serum TRAb and thyroxine and clinical symptoms, were used for diagnoses. Study observations and caveats: Blood also showed most of the thyroid clonotypes that were expanded above 0.001. Ophthalmopathy, which appeared later, was predicted by the model a median roughly 6.6 months before onset.

The V gene's germline CDR1 is ENHRY and CDR2 SYGVKD. With 10 bases removed from V and 4 bases from J, the gap between germline ends came to 14 bases. CDR3 length: 13 amino acids. The sequenced material came from peripheral blood or thyroid tissue (not recorded which). The genes are TRBV10-3 and TRBJ1-5; D is unresolved. The source is an adult woman with Graves' disease, either hyperthyroidism or ophthalmopathy (not recorded which). This chain's CDR3 is CATSRAANQPQHF. The CDR3 DNA reads as TGTGCCACCTCGCGGGCTGCAAATCAGCCCCAGCATTTT.